The clone carrying this TCR beta chain was seen more than once but under ten times. The data originate from a study of response to subunit inactivated influenza vaccine. TCRdb passed the RT-PCR reads through MiXCR, listing each CDR3 protein once. The sample contains approximately 500,000 distinct CDR3 sequences, around 25% of which appear only once. CDR1 and CDR2 (germline): DFQATT, SNEGSKA (reference sequence). V was shortened by 0 bases and J by 7 bases, with 16 bases between the two germline ends. The CDR3 consists of 15 residues. The sample also formed part of further work on T cells expressing NK-cell markers. That study reports: As the method of synthesis, 5'RACE template switching with UMIs yielded TCR beta cDNA.

The specimen was CD4+ T cells sorted from PBMCs, collected 11 to 12 days after vaccination. This TCR derives from a man aged 45-60 years who received an inactivated influenza vaccine. The chain recombines TRBV20-1 with TRBJ2-1, with D perhaps TRBD2 (6 bases). CDR3 sequence reads: CSARDVVAVDNEQFF. In nucleotides, the CDR3 is TGCAGTGCTAGAGATGTGGTAGCGGTAGATAATGAGCAGTTCTTC.